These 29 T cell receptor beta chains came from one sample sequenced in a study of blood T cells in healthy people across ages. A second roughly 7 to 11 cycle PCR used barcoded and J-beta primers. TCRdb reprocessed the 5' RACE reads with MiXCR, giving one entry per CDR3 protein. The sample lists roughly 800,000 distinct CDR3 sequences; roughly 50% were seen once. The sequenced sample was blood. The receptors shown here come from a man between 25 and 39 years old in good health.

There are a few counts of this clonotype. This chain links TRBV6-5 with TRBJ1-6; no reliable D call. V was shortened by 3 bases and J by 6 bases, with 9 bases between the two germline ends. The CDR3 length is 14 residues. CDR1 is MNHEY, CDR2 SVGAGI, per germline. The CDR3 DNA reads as TGTGCCAGCAGTTATGGAGAGGGTAATTCACCCCTCCACTTT. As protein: CASSYGEGNSPLHF.

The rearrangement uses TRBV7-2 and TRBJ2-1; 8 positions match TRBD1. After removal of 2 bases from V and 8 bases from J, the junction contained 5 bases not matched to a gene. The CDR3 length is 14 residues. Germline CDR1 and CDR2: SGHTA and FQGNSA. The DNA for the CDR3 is TGTGCCAGCAGCTTAAGGACAGGGCGGGATGAGCAGTTCTTC. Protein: CASSLRTGRDEQFF.

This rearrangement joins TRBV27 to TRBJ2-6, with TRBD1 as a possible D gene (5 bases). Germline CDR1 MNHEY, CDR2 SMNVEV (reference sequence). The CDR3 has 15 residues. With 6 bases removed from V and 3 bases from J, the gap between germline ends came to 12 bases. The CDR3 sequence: CASSEGVHGANVLTF. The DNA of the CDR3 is TGTGCCAGCAGCGAAGGGGTTCATGGGGCCAACGTCCTGACTTTC.

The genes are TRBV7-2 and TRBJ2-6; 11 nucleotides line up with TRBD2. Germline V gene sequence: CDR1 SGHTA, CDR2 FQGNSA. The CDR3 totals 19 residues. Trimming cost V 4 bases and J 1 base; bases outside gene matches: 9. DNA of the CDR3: TGTGCCAGCAGCTCACGGGCTAGCGGGAGGAAATCTGGGGCCAACGTCCTGACTTTC. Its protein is CASSSRASGRKSGANVLTF.

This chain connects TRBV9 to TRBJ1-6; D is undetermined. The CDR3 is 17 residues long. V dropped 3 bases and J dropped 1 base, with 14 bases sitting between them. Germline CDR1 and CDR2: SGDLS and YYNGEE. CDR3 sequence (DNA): TGTGCCAGCAGCGCAACCCTCGGAGCGTCCTATAATTCACCCCTCCACTTT. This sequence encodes CASSATLGASYNSPLHF.

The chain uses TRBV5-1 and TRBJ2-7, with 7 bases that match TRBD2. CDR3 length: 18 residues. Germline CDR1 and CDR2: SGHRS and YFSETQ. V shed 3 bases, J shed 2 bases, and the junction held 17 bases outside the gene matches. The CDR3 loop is CASSSRRGSGEGTYEQYF. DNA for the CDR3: TGCGCCAGCAGCTCAAGGCGCGGGAGCGGAGAGGGGACCTACGAGCAGTACTTC.

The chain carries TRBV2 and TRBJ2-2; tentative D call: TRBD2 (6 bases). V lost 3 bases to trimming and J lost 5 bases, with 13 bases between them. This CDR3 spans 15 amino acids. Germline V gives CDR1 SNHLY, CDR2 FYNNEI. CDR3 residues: CASSERDPRTGELFF. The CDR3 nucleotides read TGTGCCAGCAGTGAGCGGGACCCGAGGACCGGGGAGCTGTTTTTT.

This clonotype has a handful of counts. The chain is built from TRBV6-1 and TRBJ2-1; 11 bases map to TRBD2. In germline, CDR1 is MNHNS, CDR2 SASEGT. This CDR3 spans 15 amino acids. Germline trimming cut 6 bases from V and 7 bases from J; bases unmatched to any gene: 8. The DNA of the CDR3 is TGTGCCAGCAGAACACTAGCGGGAGCCACAAATGAGCAGTTCTTC. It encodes CASRTLAGATNEQFF.

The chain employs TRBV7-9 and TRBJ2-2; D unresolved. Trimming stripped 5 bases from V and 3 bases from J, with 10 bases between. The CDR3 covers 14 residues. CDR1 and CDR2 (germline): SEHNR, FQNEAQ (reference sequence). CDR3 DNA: TGTGCCAGCAGCCTCCGGGTGGACACCGGGGAGCTGTTTTTT. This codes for CASSLRVDTGELFF.

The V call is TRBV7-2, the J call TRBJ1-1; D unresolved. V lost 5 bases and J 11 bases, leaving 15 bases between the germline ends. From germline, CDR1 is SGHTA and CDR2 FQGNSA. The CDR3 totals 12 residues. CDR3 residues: CASSPYTAGAFF. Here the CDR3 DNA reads TGTGCCAGCAGCCCCTACACGGCGGGGGCTTTCTTT.

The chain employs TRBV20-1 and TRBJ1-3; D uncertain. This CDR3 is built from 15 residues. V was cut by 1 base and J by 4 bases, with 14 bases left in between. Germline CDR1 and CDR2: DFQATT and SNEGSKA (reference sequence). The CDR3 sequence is CSARADGLAGNTIYF. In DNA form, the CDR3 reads TGCAGTGCTAGAGCAGACGGACTTGCAGGAAACACCATATATTTT.

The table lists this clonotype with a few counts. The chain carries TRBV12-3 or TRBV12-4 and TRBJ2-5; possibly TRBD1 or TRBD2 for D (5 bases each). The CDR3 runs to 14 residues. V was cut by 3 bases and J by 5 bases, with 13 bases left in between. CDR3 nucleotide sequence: TGTGCCAGCAGTTTGACCTCCGAGGGGGAGACCCAGTACTTC. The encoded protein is CASSLTSEGETQYF.

CDR3 residues: CASSQILASNEQYF. CDR3 coding DNA: TGCGCCAGCAGCCAAATACTAGCGAGCAATGAGCAGTACTTC. V is TRBV4-1 and J is TRBJ2-1, with TRBD2 matching 7 bases. The closer fit of TRBJ2-7 to the DNA end suggests the J call may be wrong. Germline V gives CDR1 MGHRA, CDR2 YSYEKL. The CDR3 has 14 residues.

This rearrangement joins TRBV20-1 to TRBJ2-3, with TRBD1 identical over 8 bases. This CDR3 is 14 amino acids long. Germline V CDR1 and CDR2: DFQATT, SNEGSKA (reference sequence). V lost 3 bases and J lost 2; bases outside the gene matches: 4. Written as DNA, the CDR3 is TGCAGTGCTAGCGTGGACAGGGACACAGATACGCAGTATTTT. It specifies CSASVDRDTDTQYF.

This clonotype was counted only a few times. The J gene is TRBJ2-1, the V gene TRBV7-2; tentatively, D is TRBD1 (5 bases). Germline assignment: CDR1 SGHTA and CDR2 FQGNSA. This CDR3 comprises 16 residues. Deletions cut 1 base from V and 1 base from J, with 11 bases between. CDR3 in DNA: TGTGCCAGCAGCTTAGGCGACAGAAGTTCCTACAATGAGCAGTTCTTC. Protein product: CASSLGDRSSYNEQFF.

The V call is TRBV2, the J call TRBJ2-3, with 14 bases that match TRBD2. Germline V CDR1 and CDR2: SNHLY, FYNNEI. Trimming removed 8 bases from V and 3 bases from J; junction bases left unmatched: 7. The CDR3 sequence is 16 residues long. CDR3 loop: CASSGTSGGVTDTQYF. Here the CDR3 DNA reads TGTGCCAGCTCCGGGACTAGCGGGGGAGTAACAGATACGCAGTATTTT.

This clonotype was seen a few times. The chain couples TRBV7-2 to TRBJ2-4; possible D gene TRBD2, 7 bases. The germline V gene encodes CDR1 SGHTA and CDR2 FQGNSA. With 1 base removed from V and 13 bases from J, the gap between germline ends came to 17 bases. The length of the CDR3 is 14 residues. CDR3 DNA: TGTGCCAGCAGCTTAGATCCGGGGGCGGGGGAGCAGTACTTC. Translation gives CASSLDPGAGEQYF. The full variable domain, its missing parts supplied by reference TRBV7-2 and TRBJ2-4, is GAGVSQSPSNKVTEKGKDVELRCDPISGHTALYWYRQSLGQGLEFLIYFQGNSAPDKSGLPSDRFSAERTGGSVSTLTIQRTQQEDSAVYLCASSLDPGAGEQYFGAGTRLSVL.

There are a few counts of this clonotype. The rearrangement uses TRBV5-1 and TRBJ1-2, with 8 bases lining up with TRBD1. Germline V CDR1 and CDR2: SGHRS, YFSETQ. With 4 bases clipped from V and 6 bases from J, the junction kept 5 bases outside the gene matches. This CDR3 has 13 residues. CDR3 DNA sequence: TGCGCCAGCAGCGTACAGGGGGGGGATGGCTACACCTTC. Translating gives CASSVQGGDGYTF.

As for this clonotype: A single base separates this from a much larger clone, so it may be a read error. This CDR3 is CASSYSKQGRGSNDGYTF. DNA of the CDR3: TGTGCCAGCAGTTACTCGAAACAGGGGCGGGGTTCTAACGATGGCTACACCTTC. This rearrangement joins TRBV6-5 to TRBJ1-2, with 7 bases fitting TRBD1. This CDR3 has 18 residues. Germline V gene data show CDR1 as MNHEY and CDR2 as SVGAGI.

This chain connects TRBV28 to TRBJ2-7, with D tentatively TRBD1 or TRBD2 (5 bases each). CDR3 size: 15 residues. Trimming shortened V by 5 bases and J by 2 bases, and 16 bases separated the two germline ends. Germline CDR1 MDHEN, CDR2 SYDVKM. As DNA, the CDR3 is TGTGCCAGCAGTCCCCACCGGGACGGAGCCTACGAGCAGTACTTC. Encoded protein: CASSPHRDGAYEQYF.

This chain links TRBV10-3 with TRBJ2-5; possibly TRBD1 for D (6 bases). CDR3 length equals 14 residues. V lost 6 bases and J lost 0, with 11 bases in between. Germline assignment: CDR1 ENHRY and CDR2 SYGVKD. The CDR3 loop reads CAIREAGDQETQYF. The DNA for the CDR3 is TGTGCCATCAGGGAGGCAGGGGACCAAGAGACCCAGTACTTC.

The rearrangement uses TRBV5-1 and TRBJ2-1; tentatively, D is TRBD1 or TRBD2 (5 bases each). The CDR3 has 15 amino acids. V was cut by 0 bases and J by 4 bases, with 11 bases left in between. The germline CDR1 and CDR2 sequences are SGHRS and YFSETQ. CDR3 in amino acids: CASSLGGDRYNEQFF. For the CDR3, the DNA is TGCGCCAGCAGCTTGGGTGGGGACCGGTACAATGAGCAGTTCTTC.

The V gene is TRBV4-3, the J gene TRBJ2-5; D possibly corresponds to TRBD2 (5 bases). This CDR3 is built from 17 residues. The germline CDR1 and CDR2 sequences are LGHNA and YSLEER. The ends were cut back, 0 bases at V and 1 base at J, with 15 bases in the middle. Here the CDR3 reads CASSQDRVGGFQETQYF. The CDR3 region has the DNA TGCGCCAGCAGCCAAGATCGGGTTGGCGGGTTCCAAGAGACCCAGTACTTC.

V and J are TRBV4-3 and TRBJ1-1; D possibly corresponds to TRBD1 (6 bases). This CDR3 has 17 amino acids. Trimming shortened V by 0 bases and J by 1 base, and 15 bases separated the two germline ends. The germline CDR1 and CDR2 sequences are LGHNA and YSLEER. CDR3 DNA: TGCGCCAGCAGCCAAGAAAGGGGGGTGTGGGGGAACACTGAAGCTTTCTTT. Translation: CASSQERGVWGNTEAFF.

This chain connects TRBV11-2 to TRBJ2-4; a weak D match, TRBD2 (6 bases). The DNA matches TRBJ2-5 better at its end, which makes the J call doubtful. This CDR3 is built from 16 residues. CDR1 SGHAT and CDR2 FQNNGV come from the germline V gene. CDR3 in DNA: TGTGCCAGCAGACCGGAGGGACTGACGTACCAAGAGACCCAGTACTTC. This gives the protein CASRPEGLTYQETQYF.

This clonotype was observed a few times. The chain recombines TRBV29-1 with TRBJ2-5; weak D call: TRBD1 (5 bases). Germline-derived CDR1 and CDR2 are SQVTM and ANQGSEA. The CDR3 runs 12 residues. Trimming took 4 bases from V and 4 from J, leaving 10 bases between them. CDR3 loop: CSVAAGLETQYF. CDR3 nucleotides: TGCAGCGTTGCGGCAGGGTTAGAGACCCAGTACTTC.

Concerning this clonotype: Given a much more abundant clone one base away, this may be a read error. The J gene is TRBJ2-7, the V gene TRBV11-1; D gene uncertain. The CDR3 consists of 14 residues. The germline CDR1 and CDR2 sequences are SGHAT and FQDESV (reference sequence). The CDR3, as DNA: TGTACCAGCAGCTCAACTAAAACTCCCTACGAGCAGTACTTC. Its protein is CTSSSTKTPYEQYF.

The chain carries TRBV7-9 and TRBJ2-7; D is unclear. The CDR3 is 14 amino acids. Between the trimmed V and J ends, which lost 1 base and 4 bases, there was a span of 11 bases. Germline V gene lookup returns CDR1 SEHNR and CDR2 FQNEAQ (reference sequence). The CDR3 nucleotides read TGTGCCAGCAGCTTAGACGCGCTCGCATACGAGCAGTACTTC. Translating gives CASSLDALAYEQYF. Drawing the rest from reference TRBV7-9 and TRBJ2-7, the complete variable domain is DTGVSQNPRHKITKRGQNVTFRCDPISEHNRLYWYRQTLGQGPEFLTYFQNEAQLEKSRLLSDRFSAERPKGSFSTLEIQRTEQGDSAMYLCASSLDALAYEQYFGPGTRLTVT.

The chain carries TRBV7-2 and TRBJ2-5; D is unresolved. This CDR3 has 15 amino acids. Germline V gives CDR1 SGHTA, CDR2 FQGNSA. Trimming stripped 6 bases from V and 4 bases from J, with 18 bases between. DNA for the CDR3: TGTGCCAGCAGTGAAGCTCATGGCCTTGGAGAGACCCAGTACTTC. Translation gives CASSEAHGLGETQYF.